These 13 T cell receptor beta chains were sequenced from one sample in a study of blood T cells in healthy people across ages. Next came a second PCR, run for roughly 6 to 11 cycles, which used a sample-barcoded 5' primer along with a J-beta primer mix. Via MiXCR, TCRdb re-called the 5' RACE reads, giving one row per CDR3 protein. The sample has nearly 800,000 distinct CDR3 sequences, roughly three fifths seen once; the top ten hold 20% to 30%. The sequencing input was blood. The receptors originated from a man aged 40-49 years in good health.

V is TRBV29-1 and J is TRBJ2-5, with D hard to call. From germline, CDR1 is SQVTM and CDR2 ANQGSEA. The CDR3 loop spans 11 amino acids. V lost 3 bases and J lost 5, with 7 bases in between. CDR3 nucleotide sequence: TGCAGCGTTGACCATACGGAGACCCAGTACTTC. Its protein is CSVDHTETQYF.

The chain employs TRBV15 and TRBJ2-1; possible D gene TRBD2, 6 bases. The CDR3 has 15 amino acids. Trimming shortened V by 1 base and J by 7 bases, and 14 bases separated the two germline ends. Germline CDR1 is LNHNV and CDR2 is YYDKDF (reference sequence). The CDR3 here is CATSRVWRDGNEQFF. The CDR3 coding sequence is TGTGCCACCAGCAGAGTCTGGCGGGATGGGAATGAGCAGTTCTTC.

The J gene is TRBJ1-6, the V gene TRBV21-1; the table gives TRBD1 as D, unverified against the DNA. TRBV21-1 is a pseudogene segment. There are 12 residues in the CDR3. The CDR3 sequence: CATGGQGSPLHF. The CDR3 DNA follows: TGTGCCACCGGGGGTCAAGGCTCACCCCTCCACTTT.

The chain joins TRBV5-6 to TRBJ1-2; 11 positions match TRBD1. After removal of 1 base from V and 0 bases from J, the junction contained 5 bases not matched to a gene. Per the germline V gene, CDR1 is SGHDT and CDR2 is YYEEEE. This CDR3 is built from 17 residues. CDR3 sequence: CASSLRGTGGSNYGYTF. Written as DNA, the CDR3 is TGTGCCAGCAGCTTGAGGGGGACAGGGGGATCTAACTATGGCTACACCTTC.

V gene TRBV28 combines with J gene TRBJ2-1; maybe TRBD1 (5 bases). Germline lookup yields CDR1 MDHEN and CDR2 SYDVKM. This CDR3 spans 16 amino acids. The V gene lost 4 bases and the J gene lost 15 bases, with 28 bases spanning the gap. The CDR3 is CASSSNIAGPPYQSFF. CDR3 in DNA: TGTGCCAGCAGTTCTAACATCGCAGGGCCCCCTTACCAATCGTTCTTC.

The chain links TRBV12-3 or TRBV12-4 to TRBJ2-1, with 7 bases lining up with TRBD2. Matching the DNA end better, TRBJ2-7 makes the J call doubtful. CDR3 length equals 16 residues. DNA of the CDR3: TGTGCCAGCAAGGGTCTAGCGGCCGGCGGATACAATGAGCAGTACTTC. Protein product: CASKGLAAGGYNEQYF.

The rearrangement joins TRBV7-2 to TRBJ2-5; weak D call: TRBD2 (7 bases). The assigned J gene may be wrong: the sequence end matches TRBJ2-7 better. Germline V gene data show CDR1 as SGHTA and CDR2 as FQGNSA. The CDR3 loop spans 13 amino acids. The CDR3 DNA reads TGTGCCAGCAGCTTAGCCGCGGGGGCCGAGCAGTACTTC. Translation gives CASSLAAGAEQYF.

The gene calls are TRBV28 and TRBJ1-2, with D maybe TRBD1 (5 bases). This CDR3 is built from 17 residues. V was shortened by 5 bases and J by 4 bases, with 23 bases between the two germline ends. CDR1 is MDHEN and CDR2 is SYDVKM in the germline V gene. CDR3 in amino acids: CASSRQRGAGVGYGYTF. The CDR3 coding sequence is TGTGCCAGCAGTCGACAGAGAGGGGCTGGAGTGGGCTATGGCTACACCTTC.

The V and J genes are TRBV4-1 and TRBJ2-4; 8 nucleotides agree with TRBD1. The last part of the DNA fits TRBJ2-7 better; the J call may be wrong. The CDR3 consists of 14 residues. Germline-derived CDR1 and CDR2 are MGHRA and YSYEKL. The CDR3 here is CASSPGQEPLEQYF. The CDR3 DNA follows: TGCGCCAGCAGCCCGGGACAGGAGCCCCTCGAGCAGTACTTC.

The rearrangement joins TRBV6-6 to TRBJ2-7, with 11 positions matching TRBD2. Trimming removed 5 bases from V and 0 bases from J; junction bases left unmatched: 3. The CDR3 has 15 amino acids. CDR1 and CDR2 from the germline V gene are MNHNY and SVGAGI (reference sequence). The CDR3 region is CASSHSGRDSYEQYF. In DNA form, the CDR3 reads TGTGCCAGCAGTCATAGCGGGAGGGACTCCTACGAGCAGTACTTC.

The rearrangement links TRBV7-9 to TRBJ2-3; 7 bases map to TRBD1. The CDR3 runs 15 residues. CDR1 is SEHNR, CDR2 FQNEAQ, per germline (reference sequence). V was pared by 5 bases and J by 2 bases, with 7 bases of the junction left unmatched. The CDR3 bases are TGTGCCAGCAGCCTTCAGGGGGACCACACAGATACGCAGTATTTT. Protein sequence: CASSLQGDHTDTQYF.

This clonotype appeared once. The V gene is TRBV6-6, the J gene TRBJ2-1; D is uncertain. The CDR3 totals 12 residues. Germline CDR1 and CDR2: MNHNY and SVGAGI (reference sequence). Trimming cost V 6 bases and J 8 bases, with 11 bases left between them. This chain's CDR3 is CASRRPPDEQFF. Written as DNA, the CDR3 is TGTGCCAGCAGACGACCCCCGGATGAGCAGTTCTTC.

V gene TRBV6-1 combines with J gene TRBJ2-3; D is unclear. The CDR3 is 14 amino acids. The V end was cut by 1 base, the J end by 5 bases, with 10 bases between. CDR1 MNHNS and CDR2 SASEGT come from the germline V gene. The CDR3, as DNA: TGTGCCAGCAGTGAAGGGCCGGGTAAAGATACGCAGTATTTT. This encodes CASSEGPGKDTQYF.